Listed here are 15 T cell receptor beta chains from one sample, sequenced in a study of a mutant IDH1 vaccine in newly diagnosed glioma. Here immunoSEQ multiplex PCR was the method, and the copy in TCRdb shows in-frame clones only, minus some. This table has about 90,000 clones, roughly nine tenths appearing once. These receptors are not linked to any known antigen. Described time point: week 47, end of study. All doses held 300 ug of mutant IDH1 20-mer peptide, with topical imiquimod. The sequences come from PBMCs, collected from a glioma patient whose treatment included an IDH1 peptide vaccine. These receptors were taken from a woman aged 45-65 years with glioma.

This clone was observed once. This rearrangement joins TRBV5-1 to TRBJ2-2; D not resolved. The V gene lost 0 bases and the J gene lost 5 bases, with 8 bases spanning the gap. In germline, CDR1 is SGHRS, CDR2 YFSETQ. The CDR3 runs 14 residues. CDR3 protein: CASSLDPITGELFF. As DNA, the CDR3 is TGCGCCAGCAGCTTGGACCCGATTACCGGGGAGCTGTTTTTT.

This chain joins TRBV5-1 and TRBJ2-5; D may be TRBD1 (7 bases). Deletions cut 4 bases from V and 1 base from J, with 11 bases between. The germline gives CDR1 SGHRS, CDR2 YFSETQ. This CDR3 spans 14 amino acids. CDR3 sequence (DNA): TGCGCCAGCAGCATGCGGGACAGCCAAGAGACCCAGTACTTC. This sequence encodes CASSMRDSQETQYF.

CDR3 DNA sequence: TGTGCCAGCAGTTTATTGCAGGGGAGGGTGAGCGAGCAGTACTTC. Its protein product is CASSLLQGRVSEQYF. The chain carries TRBV28 and TRBJ2-7, with a weak D call TRBD2 (7 bases). Germline values: CDR1 MDHEN, CDR2 SYDVKM. The CDR3 sequence is 15 residues long. V shed 1 base and J shed 6 bases, with 16 bases lying between them.

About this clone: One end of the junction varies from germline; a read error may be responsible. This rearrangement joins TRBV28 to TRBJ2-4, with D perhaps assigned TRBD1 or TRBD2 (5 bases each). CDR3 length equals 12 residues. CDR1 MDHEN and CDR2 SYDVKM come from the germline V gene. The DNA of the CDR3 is TGTGCCAGCAGTACCCGGCCGGGAATCCGGACATTC. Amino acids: CASSTRPGIRTF.

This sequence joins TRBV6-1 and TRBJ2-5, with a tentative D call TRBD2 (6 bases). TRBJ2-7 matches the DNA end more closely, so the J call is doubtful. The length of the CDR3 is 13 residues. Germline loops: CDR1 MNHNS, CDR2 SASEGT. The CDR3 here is CASSDWGVYEQYF. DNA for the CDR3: TGTGCCAGCAGTGACTGGGGGGTCTACGAGCAGTACTTC.

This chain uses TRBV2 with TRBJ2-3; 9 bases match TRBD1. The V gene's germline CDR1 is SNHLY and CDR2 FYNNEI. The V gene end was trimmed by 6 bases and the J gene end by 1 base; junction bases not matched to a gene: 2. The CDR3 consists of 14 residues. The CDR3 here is CASRRDRGTDTQYF. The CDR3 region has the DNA TGTGCCAGCAGACGGGACAGGGGCACAGATACGCAGTATTTT.

As DNA, the CDR3 is TGTGCCACCAGCAGGGACCCGGGACAGGGTGGGTATGGCTACACCTTC. It translates to CATSRDPGQGGYGYTF. The V and J genes are TRBV15 and TRBJ1-2, with TRBD1 matching 9 bases. The V gene's germline CDR1 is LNHNV and CDR2 YYDKDF (reference sequence). This CDR3 is 16 amino acids long. With 3 bases clipped from V and 5 bases from J, the junction kept 10 bases outside the gene matches.

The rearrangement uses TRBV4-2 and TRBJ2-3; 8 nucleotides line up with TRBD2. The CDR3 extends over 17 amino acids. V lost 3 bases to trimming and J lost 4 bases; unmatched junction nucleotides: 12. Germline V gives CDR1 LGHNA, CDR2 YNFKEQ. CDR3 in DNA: TGTGCCAGCAGCCACCCGTTGCGGGAGGAGGGGCCAGATACGCAGTATTTT. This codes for CASSHPLREEGPDTQYF.

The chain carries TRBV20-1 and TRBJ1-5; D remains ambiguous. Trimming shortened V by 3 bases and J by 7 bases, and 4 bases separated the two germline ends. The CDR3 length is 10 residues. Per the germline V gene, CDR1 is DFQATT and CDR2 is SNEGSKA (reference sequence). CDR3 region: CSARFQPQHF. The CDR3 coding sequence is TGCAGTGCTAGGTTCCAGCCCCAGCATTTT.

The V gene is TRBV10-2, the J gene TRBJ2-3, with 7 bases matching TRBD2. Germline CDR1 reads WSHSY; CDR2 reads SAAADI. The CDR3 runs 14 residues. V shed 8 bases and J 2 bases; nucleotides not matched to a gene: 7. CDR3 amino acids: CASCPSGNTDTQYF. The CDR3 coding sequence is TGCGCCAGCTGCCCTAGCGGAAACACAGATACGCAGTATTTT.

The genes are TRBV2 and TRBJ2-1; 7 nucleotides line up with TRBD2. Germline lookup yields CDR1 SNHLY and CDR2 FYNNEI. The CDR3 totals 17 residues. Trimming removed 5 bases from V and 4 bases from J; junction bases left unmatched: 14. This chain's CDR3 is CASSPLPGGSRYNEQFF. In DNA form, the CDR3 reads TGTGCCAGCAGTCCCCTACCGGGCGGGAGTAGGTACAATGAGCAGTTCTTC.

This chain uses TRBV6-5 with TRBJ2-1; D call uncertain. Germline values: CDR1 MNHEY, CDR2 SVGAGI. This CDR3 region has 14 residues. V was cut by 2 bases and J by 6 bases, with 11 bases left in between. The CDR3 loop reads CASSYPSRSNEQFF. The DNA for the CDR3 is TGTGCCAGCAGTTACCCCTCTCGGAGCAATGAGCAGTTCTTC.

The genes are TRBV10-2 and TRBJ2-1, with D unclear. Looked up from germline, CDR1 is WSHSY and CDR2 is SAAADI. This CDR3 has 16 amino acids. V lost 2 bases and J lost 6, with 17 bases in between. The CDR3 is CASSENVWAPLNEQFF. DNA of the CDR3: TGCGCCAGCAGTGAGAACGTATGGGCCCCCCTCAATGAGCAGTTCTTC.

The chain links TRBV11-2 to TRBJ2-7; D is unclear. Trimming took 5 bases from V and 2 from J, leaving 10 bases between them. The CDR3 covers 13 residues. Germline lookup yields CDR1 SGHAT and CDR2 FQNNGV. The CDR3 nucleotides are TGTGCCAGCAGCGCCGCCCATCCCTACGAGCAGTACTTC. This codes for CASSAAHPYEQYF.

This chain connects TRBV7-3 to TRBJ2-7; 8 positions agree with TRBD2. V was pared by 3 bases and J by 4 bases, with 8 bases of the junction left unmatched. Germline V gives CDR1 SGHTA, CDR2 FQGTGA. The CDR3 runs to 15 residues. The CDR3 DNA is TGTGCCAGCAGCTTGGATAGCGGGACTCCATACGAGCAGTACTTC. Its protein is CASSLDSGTPYEQYF.